Each of the 20 T cell receptor beta chains below was sequenced from the same sample in a study of blood T cell repertoires in COVID-19. Clones were sequenced by immunoSEQ multiplex PCR, and TCRdb holds only the in-frame ones, with some missing. The repertoire includes roughly 190,000 clones, 84% of them detected once, and more than 2.5% sits in the top ten. The specimen was PBMCs or T cells enriched from blood (not recorded which). The receptors come from a young woman who had recovered from COVID-19.

The chain uses TRBV18 and TRBJ2-7, with 9 nucleotides matching TRBD2. This CDR3 has 18 amino acids. V trimming: 2 bases; J trimming: 2 bases; junction bases outside the gene matches: 13. The V gene's germline CDR1 is KGHSH and CDR2 LQKENI. CDR3 sequence (DNA): TGTGCCAGCTCACCATTGCCTAGCGGGGCTCAATCCCCCTACGAGCAGTACTTC. It yields the protein CASSPLPSGAQSPYEQYF.

The chain joins TRBV2 to TRBJ1-1; D not certain. This CDR3 region has 11 residues. The germline CDR1 and CDR2 sequences are SNHLY and FYNNEI. The ends were cut back, 4 bases at V and 10 bases at J, with 10 bases in the middle. DNA of the CDR3: TGTGCCAGCAGTGTTTCGGGTGGAGCTTTCTTT. It specifies CASSVSGGAFF.

The chain joins TRBV6-5 to TRBJ2-7; TRBD1 agrees at 8 bases. The V gene end was trimmed by 4 bases and the J gene end by 2 bases; junction bases not matched to a gene: 4. Germline-derived CDR1 and CDR2 are MNHEY and SVGAGI. The CDR3 has 14 residues. CDR3 sequence: CASSSKTGAYEQYV. In DNA form, the CDR3 reads TGTGCCAGCAGTTCAAAGACAGGGGCCTACGAGCAGTACGTC.

The chain carries TRBV28 and TRBJ1-1; D unclear. This CDR3 contains 13 residues. The germline V gene encodes CDR1 MDHEN and CDR2 SYDVKM. The V and J ends lost 6 bases and 0 bases respectively, with 8 bases between them. The CDR3 DNA reads as TGTGCCAGCAGCCGCAGATTGAACACTGAAGCTTTCTTT. It codes for CASSRRLNTEAFF.

This clone has only one observation. The chain links TRBV28 to TRBJ1-1; TRBD1 agrees at 7 bases. CDR1 is MDHEN and CDR2 is SYDVKM in the germline V gene. Trimming removed 3 bases from V and 0 bases from J; junction bases left unmatched: 10. This CDR3 has 17 residues. DNA of the CDR3: TGTGCCAGCAGTTTTCGGGACAGTGAAGATATGAACACTGAAGCTTTCTTT. Translated, it gives CASSFRDSEDMNTEAFF.

The chain links TRBV24-1 to TRBJ2-1; the match to TRBD1 covers 8 bases. V trimming: 5 bases; J trimming: 4 bases; junction bases outside the gene matches: 12. Germline V CDR1 and CDR2: KGHDR, SFDVKD. This CDR3 spans 17 amino acids. CDR3 protein: CATSAITEGQAYNEQFF. In DNA, the CDR3 is TGTGCCACCAGTGCCATAACCGAGGGACAGGCTTACAATGAGCAGTTCTTC.

Here the CDR3 reads CASSVSGSTDTQYF. The CDR3 coding sequence is TGTGCCAGCAGCGTTAGCGGGAGCACAGATACGCAGTATTTT. This chain joins TRBV9 and TRBJ2-3; 7 positions match TRBD2. The CDR3 is made up of 14 amino acids. In germline, CDR1 is SGDLS, CDR2 YYNGEE. V gave up 2 bases and J gave up 0 bases; unmatched junction bases: 0.

V gene TRBV5-1 combines with J gene TRBJ1-4, with 7 bases matching TRBD1. Germline CDR1 and CDR2: SGHRS and YFSETQ. V shed 1 base, J shed 5 bases, and the junction held 11 bases outside the gene matches. The CDR3 length is 17 residues. The CDR3 spells CASSLRPRDSRNEKLFF. The DNA of the CDR3 is TGCGCCAGCAGCTTGAGACCCCGGGACAGCCGCAATGAAAAACTGTTTTTT.

The V gene is TRBV7-2, the J gene TRBJ2-3; 12 bases fit TRBD2. CDR3 size: 14 residues. The junction had 2 bases not matched to a gene; V was cut back by 5 bases and J by 5 bases. Germline V lookup: CDR1 SGHTA, CDR2 FQGNSA. This CDR3 is CASSTSGRLDTQYF. DNA of the CDR3: TGTGCCAGCAGCACTAGCGGGAGGCTAGATACGCAGTATTTT.

The CDR3 sequence: CASSYSLGQGAGSPLHF. CDR3 coding DNA: TGCGCCAGCAGTTACTCTCTGGGACAGGGGGCGGGTTCACCCCTCCACTTT. The chain has TRBV10-2 and TRBJ1-6; 12 bases agree with TRBD1. Germline assignment: CDR1 WSHSY and CDR2 SAAADI. Losses at the gene ends were 5 bases for V and 9 bases for J; bases not matched to a gene: 11. This CDR3 has 17 residues.

The V gene is TRBV15, the J gene TRBJ1-2, with D possibly being TRBD1 (5 bases). The V gene's germline CDR1 is LNHNV and CDR2 YYDKDF (reference sequence). The CDR3 is made up of 14 amino acids. V was clipped by 1 base and J by 0 bases, with 6 bases between them. The CDR3: CATSRGGSNYGYTF. CDR3 sequence (DNA): TGTGCCACCAGCAGAGGGGGCTCTAACTATGGCTACACCTTC.

The V call is TRBV4-2, the J call TRBJ1-2; a possible D gene is TRBD1 (5 bases). Per germline, CDR1 LGHNA and CDR2 YNFKEQ. CDR3 length: 14 amino acids. V lost 1 base to trimming and J lost 3 bases, with 9 bases between them. The CDR3 DNA is TGTGCCAGCAGCCAAGCGGGAGGGGACTATGGCTACACCTTC. Translating it yields CASSQAGGDYGYTF.

The J gene is TRBJ1-1, the V gene TRBV5-1; TRBD1 matches 7 bases. J was trimmed by 3 bases and V by 3 bases; bases with no gene match: 11. The germline gives CDR1 SGHRS, CDR2 YFSETQ. The CDR3 totals 16 residues. The CDR3 protein is CASSSTERQGHTEAFF. The CDR3 DNA is TGCGCCAGCAGCTCGACTGAAAGACAGGGTCACACTGAAGCTTTCTTT.

The CDR3 DNA sequence: TGTGCCAGCAGCCCCCGGACAGGGTTAATCACCGGGGAGCTGTTTTTT. The encoded protein is CASSPRTGLITGELFF. The chain has TRBV7-9 and TRBJ2-2, with 8 bases lining up with TRBD1. V was pared by 5 bases and J by 4 bases, with 9 bases of the junction left unmatched. Germline CDR1 reads SEHNR; CDR2 reads FQNEAQ (reference sequence). The length of the CDR3 is 16 residues.

This chain uses TRBV11-2 with TRBJ2-7; weak D call: TRBD2 (6 bases). From germline, CDR1 is SGHAT and CDR2 FQNNGV. The CDR3 extends over 14 amino acids. With 1 base removed from V and 2 bases from J, the gap between germline ends came to 9 bases. The CDR3: CASSLAGLTYEQYF. The DNA for the CDR3 is TGTGCCAGCAGCTTAGCCGGACTAACCTACGAGCAGTACTTC.

The chain's CDR3 is CASSSVGLDTGELFF. For the CDR3, the DNA is TGTGCCAGCAGTTCGGTGGGACTAGACACCGGGGAGCTGTTTTTT. The chain is built from TRBV28 and TRBJ2-2; TRBD2 matches at 8 bases. In germline, CDR1 is MDHEN, CDR2 SYDVKM. The J segment lost 3 bases and the V segment lost 4 bases, leaving 4 bases of the junction unmatched. This CDR3 is built from 15 residues.

About this clone: Different DNA sequences within this sample yield the same CDR3. V and J are TRBV28 and TRBJ1-5; D not resolved. This CDR3 is built from 14 residues. Trimming pared 2 bases from V and 3 bases from J, leaving 8 bases between. The V gene's germline CDR1 is MDHEN and CDR2 SYDVKM. The CDR3 region has the DNA TGTGCCAGCAGTTTAAGAGGGAACAATCAGCCCCAGCATTTT. Amino acid sequence: CASSLRGNNQPQHF.

The chain uses TRBV5-1 and TRBJ2-7; 12 bases line up with TRBD2. CDR1 and CDR2 (germline): SGHRS, YFSETQ. Trimming took 6 bases from V and 3 from J; bases not matched to a gene: 7. This CDR3 has 15 residues. Here the CDR3 DNA reads TGCGCCAGCACCCGCGGACTAGCGGGGAACTACGAGCAGTACTTC. This gives the protein CASTRGLAGNYEQYF.

The gene calls are TRBV28 and TRBJ1-2; 9 bases are a match to TRBD1. Germline V gives CDR1 MDHEN, CDR2 SYDVKM. CDR3 length equals 15 residues. V trimming: 4 bases; J trimming: 5 bases; junction bases outside the gene matches: 8. CDR3: CASSSQGAAKYGYTF. The CDR3 DNA reads TGTGCCAGCAGTTCACAGGGGGCGGCAAAATATGGCTACACCTTC.

The chain couples TRBV18 to TRBJ2-3; D possibly corresponds to TRBD1 (6 bases). The V and J ends lost 6 bases and 2 bases respectively, with 18 bases between them. The CDR3 totals 16 residues. Germline V CDR1 and CDR2: KGHSH, LQKENI. This chain's CDR3 is CASSTRDKVTTDTQYF. As DNA, the CDR3 is TGTGCCAGCTCGACCCGGGACAAGGTAACCACAGATACGCAGTATTTT.